This T cell receptor beta chain was identified in a study of metastatic and nonmetastatic thyroid tumors. Study details: Malignant and benign thyroid patients had repertoires compared in peripheral blood and tumor or nodule tissue.

MiXCR re-clonotyped the PCR reads for TCRdb. The table has approximately 30,000 clones, roughly 3.7% seen once. Every patient was untreated before thyroid surgery. In this sample, this clone turned up many times. This CDR3 spans 15 amino acids. CDR1 is SGHTA and CDR2 is FQGNSA in the germline V gene. V lost 0 bases to trimming and J lost 1 base; unmatched junction nucleotides: 0. This sequence originates from a male donor with papillary thyroid cancer or a benign thyroid nodule (not recorded which). Some clones in this sample may be carry-over from other donors' samples. The sample was blood. The rearrangement uses TRBV7-2 and TRBJ1-5, with 7 bases that match TRBD1. The CDR3 DNA reads as TGTGCCAGCAGCTTAGCGGGACAGAGCAATCAGCCCCAGCATTTT. Encoded protein: CASSLAGQSNQPQHF.